This passage covers 16 T cell receptor beta chains from one sample sequenced in a study of blood T cell repertoires in COVID-19. Some clones are missing from TCRdb's copy, which holds only in-frame ones; the method was immunoSEQ multiplex PCR. The repertoire consists of under 200,000 clones, with roughly nine tenths occurring once and the leading ten covering under 2.5%. The sample comprised peripheral blood. The receptors come from a man between 65 and 85 years old with active or convalescent COVID-19.

The V and J genes are TRBV6-5 and TRBJ2-7; maybe TRBD2 (7 bases). V shed 8 bases and J shed 5 bases, with 16 bases lying between them. The germline gives CDR1 MNHEY, CDR2 SVGAGI. This CDR3 has 13 residues. The CDR3 DNA reads TGTGCCAGCTGGGAGGGGGGGAGGGACGAGCAGTACTTC. Its translation: CASWEGGRDEQYF.

DNA for the CDR3: TGTGCCAGCAGCGCTACAGGGGGGATCACAGATACGCAGTATTTT. Translated: CASSATGGITDTQYF. The V gene is TRBV5-4, the J gene TRBJ2-3, with 8 bases lining up with TRBD1. Germline loops: CDR1 SGHNT, CDR2 YYREEE (reference sequence). Losses at the gene ends were 4 bases for V and 2 bases for J; bases not matched to a gene: 6. This CDR3 has 15 residues.

This chain connects TRBV30 to TRBJ2-1; 11 nucleotides line up with TRBD2. Looked up from germline, CDR1 is GTSNPN and CDR2 is SVGIG (reference sequence). V lost 3 bases to trimming and J lost 4 bases; unmatched junction nucleotides: 2. This CDR3 region has 14 residues. CDR3 region: CAWRGTSGYNEQFF. The CDR3 nucleotides are TGTGCCTGGAGGGGGACTAGCGGTTACAATGAGCAGTTCTTC.

The J gene is TRBJ1-4, the V gene TRBV6-5, with D possibly matching TRBD1 (5 bases). The CDR3 length is 13 residues. V was trimmed by 6 bases and J by 7 bases, leaving 12 bases between them. The germline gives CDR1 MNHEY, CDR2 SVGAGI. CDR3 residues: CASSGGGTEKLFF. The DNA of the CDR3 is TGTGCCAGCAGCGGGGGGGGGACTGAAAAACTGTTTTTT.

The chain has TRBV6-2 or TRBV6-3 and TRBJ1-4, with 8 bases identical to TRBD1. J was trimmed by 8 bases and V by 6 bases; bases with no gene match: 8. CDR3 length: 14 amino acids. Germline CDR1 is MNHEY and CDR2 is SVGEGT. CDR3 DNA sequence: TGTGCCAGCAGCTTCGGACAGGGTGTCGAAAAACTGTTTTTT. Amino acids: CASSFGQGVEKLFF.

The chain links TRBV6-2 or TRBV6-3 to TRBJ1-1; D is undetermined. CDR1 is MNHEY and CDR2 is SVGEGT in the germline V gene. Trimming removed 2 bases from V and 6 bases from J, with 10 bases in between. This CDR3 is built from 13 residues. The CDR3 is CASSYTGVAEAFF. The CDR3 bases are TGTGCCAGCAGTTACACCGGGGTGGCTGAAGCTTTCTTT.

The chain links TRBV18 to TRBJ1-2, with 9 nucleotides matching TRBD1. Per germline, CDR1 KGHSH and CDR2 LQKENI. V lost 0 bases and J lost 7; bases outside the gene matches: 9. The CDR3 extends over 16 amino acids. CDR3 nucleotides: TGTGCCAGCTCACCACCGTCCGGGACAGGGTCTGCTGGCTACACCTTC. It specifies CASSPPSGTGSAGYTF. Using reference TRBV18 and TRBJ1-2 for the parts outside the CDR3, the full variable domain is NAGVMQNPRHLVRRRGQEARLRCSPMKGHSHVYWYRQLPEEGLKFMVYLQKENIIDESGMPKERFSAEFPKEGPSILRIQQVVRGDSAAYFCASSPPSGTGSAGYTFGSGTRLTVV.

CDR3 DNA: TGTGCCAGCAGCATCTTCGGAGGCAATCAGCCCCAGCATTTT. It encodes CASSIFGGNQPQHF. The gene calls are TRBV13 and TRBJ1-5; unclear D gene. The CDR3 sequence is 14 residues long. Germline lookup yields CDR1 PRHDT and CDR2 FYEKMQ (reference sequence). V lost 5 bases, J lost 2 bases, and 10 bases lay in between.

The chain links TRBV20-1 to TRBJ2-7; 11 bases are shared with TRBD1. V trimming: 4 bases; J trimming: 3 bases; junction bases outside the gene matches: 8. This CDR3 has 15 amino acids. Per the germline V gene, CDR1 is DFQATT and CDR2 is SNEGSKA (reference sequence). CDR3 amino acids: CSAIDRDRGFYEQYF. CDR3 nucleotide sequence: TGCAGTGCTATTGACCGGGACAGGGGGTTCTACGAGCAGTACTTC.

This chain connects TRBV20-1 to TRBJ2-1, with D possibly TRBD1 on 6 matching bases. This CDR3 has 11 residues. The germline V gene encodes CDR1 DFQATT and CDR2 SNEGSKA (reference sequence). Trimming removed 4 bases from V and 7 bases from J, with 8 bases in between. The CDR3 protein is CSATRGNEQFF. The DNA of the CDR3 is TGCAGTGCTACCAGGGGTAATGAGCAGTTCTTC.

The gene calls are TRBV6-5 and TRBJ2-7; 7 nucleotides line up with TRBD2. The germline V gene encodes CDR1 MNHEY and CDR2 SVGAGI. J lost 0 bases, V lost 11 bases, and 7 bases had no gene match. The CDR3 length is 13 residues. CDR3 nucleotide sequence: TGTGCCGGTAGGGAGGGAAGCTCCTACGAGCAGTACTTC. It yields the protein CAGREGSSYEQYF.

The chain combines TRBV28 with TRBJ2-7; TRBD1 is a possible D gene (6 bases). V lost 2 bases and J lost 3, with 11 bases in between. CDR1 MDHEN and CDR2 SYDVKM come from the germline V gene. This CDR3 contains 14 residues. Here the CDR3 DNA reads TGTGCCAGCAGTTTACCTGGACAGCTCTACGAGCAGTACTTC. It is translated as CASSLPGQLYEQYF.

This chain joins TRBV2 and TRBJ2-3; 11 bases line up with TRBD2. The CDR3 runs 16 residues. Germline CDR1 is SNHLY and CDR2 is FYNNEI. V gave up 7 bases and J gave up 8 bases; unmatched junction bases: 14. The CDR3 loop is CASNPGLAVVSVTQYF. The CDR3 nucleotides are TGTGCCAGCAATCCGGGACTAGCGGTGGTATCGGTTACGCAGTATTTT.

The chain uses TRBV5-6 and TRBJ2-5, with D perhaps TRBD2 (7 bases). V was clipped by 4 bases and J by 2 bases, with 15 bases between them. The CDR3 is made up of 15 amino acids. CDR1 and CDR2 from the germline V gene are SGHDT and YYEEEE. CDR3 DNA: TGTGCCAGCAGCCCGTGGGGGGGGGCTCAAGAGACCCAGTACTTC. Translated, it gives CASSPWGGAQETQYF. Full variable domain (rest looked up from reference TRBV5-6 and TRBJ2-5): DAGVTQSPTHLIKTRGQQVTLRCSPKSGHDTVSWYQQALGQGPQFIFQYYEEEERQRGNFPDRFSGHQFPNYSSELNVNALLLGDSALYLCASSPWGGAQETQYFGPGTRLLVL.

The V and J genes are TRBV11-2 and TRBJ1-6, with D unclear. Trimming took off 1 base at V and 7 bases at J, with 11 bases between the two ends. The CDR3 contains 15 residues. Germline V CDR1 and CDR2: SGHAT, FQNNGV. The CDR3 DNA sequence: TGTGCCAGCAGCTTAGCGGCAGCGTGGAATTCACCCCTCCACTTT. It translates to CASSLAAAWNSPLHF.

The chain has TRBV5-1 and TRBJ2-1, with 11 bases that match TRBD1. The V segment lost 0 bases and the J segment 8 bases; nucleotides outside the gene matches: 7. Germline-derived CDR1 and CDR2 are SGHRS and YFSETQ. The CDR3 has 16 amino acids. As DNA, the CDR3 is TGCGCCAGCAGCTTGGTCTGGACAGGGGGCTGGGATGAGCAGTTCTTC. Amino acid sequence: CASSLVWTGGWDEQFF.